The 15 T cell receptor beta chains listed next were all sequenced from one sample in a study of identical twins. MiXCR, run by TCRdb on the 5' RACE reads, gives a single entry per CDR3 protein. This table holds fewer than 800,000 distinct CDR3 sequences, just over 7% found once. In addition, the sample was reused for a study of yellow fever vaccine responses in identical twins.

Sequenced: PBMCs. The receptors originated from a woman between 18 and 29 years old in good health.

This clonotype was recorded many times. The rearrangement joins TRBV7-9 to TRBJ1-1, with D hard to call. V was pared by 2 bases and J by 4 bases, with 8 bases between. The germline V gene has CDR1 SEHNR and CDR2 FQNEAQ (reference sequence). The CDR3 length is 13 residues. The CDR3 sequence is CASSLMGGTEAFF. The DNA of the CDR3 is TGTGCCAGCAGCTTAATGGGAGGCACTGAAGCTTTCTTT. The variable domain in full, with the rest retrieved from reference TRBV7-9 and TRBJ1-1, is DTGVSQNPRHKITKRGQNVTFRCDPISEHNRLYWYRQTLGQGPEFLTYFQNEAQLEKSRLLSDRFSAERPKGSFSTLEIQRTEQGDSAMYLCASSLMGGTEAFFGQGTRLTVV.

In this sample, this clonotype turned up many times. The rearrangement uses TRBV20-1 and TRBJ1-2; TRBD1 matches at 9 bases. The CDR3 consists of 12 residues. Germline V gives CDR1 DFQATT, CDR2 SNEGSKA (reference sequence). Trimming took 5 bases from V and 8 from J; bases not matched to a gene: 6. The CDR3 reads CSALTGGGGYTF. The CDR3 DNA sequence: TGCAGTGCTCTAACAGGGGGCGGAGGCTACACCTTC.

This clonotype was picked up a small number of times. CDR3 amino acids: CATSDSTSGSYNEQFF. The DNA of the CDR3 is TGTGCCACCAGTGATTCAACTAGCGGGAGTTACAATGAGCAGTTCTTC. The V call is TRBV24-1, the J call TRBJ2-1, with 11 bases identical to TRBD2. Germline values: CDR1 KGHDR, CDR2 SFDVKD. This CDR3 comprises 16 residues. Trimming took 2 bases from V and 4 from J; bases not matched to a gene: 3.

The DNA of the CDR3 is TGCGCCAGCAGCAATGGGGCAGGCGTCAATGAAAAACTGTTTTTT. It codes for CASSNGAGVNEKLFF. V usage is TRBV5-1 and J usage is TRBJ1-4; a weak D match, TRBD1 (5 bases). CDR1 and CDR2 (germline): SGHRS, YFSETQ. The length of the CDR3 is 15 residues. V was pared by 4 bases and J by 5 bases, with 15 bases between. Filled out from reference TRBV5-1 and TRBJ1-4, the complete variable domain reads KAGVTQTPRYLIKTRGQQVTLSCSPISGHRSVSWYQQTPGQGLQFLFEYFSETQRNKGNFPGRFSGRQFSNSRSEMNVSTLELGDSALYLCASSNGAGVNEKLFFGSGTQLSVL.

This clonotype came up many times. The V and J genes are TRBV13 and TRBJ1-1; 10 bases line up with TRBD1. After removal of 3 bases from V and 3 bases from J, the junction contained 4 bases not matched to a gene. Germline V gene lookup returns CDR1 PRHDT and CDR2 FYEKMQ (reference sequence). This CDR3 is built from 15 residues. The CDR3 region has the DNA TGTGCCAGCAGCTTCTGGACAGGGGGGGACACTGAAGCTTTCTTT. As protein: CASSFWTGGDTEAFF.

The chain combines TRBV4-1 with TRBJ2-1; perhaps TRBD2 as D (5 bases). Looked up from germline, CDR1 is MGHRA and CDR2 is YSYEKL. The CDR3 is made up of 17 amino acids. V was pared by 1 base and J by 0 bases, with 13 bases between. The CDR3 loop reads CASSQASSCSSYNEQFF. CDR3 nucleotide sequence: TGCGCCAGCAGCCAAGCCTCTAGCTGTAGCTCCTACAATGAGCAGTTCTTC.

The sample holds many counts of this clonotype. The rearrangement joins TRBV3-1 to TRBJ1-3; D is uncertain. The CDR3 extends over 15 amino acids. In germline, CDR1 is LGHDT, CDR2 YNNKEL (reference sequence). Between the trimmed V and J ends, which lost 0 bases and 4 bases, there was a span of 10 bases. As DNA, the CDR3 is TGTGCCAGCAGCCAAGAACATGCCACCGGAAACACCATATATTTT. As protein: CASSQEHATGNTIYF.

The V gene is TRBV27, the J gene TRBJ1-1; D may be TRBD1 (5 bases). CDR3 length: 14 amino acids. Germline assignment: CDR1 MNHEY and CDR2 SMNVEV (reference sequence). V was shortened by 6 bases and J by 5 bases, with 16 bases between the two germline ends. CDR3 in amino acids: CASRAGFLETEAFF. CDR3 nucleotides: TGTGCCAGCAGGGCAGGGTTTTTAGAGACTGAAGCTTTCTTT.

This clonotype occurred many times. V and J are TRBV2 and TRBJ2-7; D ambiguous. CDR1 is SNHLY, CDR2 FYNNEI, per germline. This CDR3 region has 16 residues. Trimming removed 4 bases at V and 1 base at J, with 17 bases between. The CDR3 DNA reads TGTGCCAGCAGTGGGGCACTCGCCGAGTTTTCCTACGAGCAGTACGTC. Translating it yields CASSGALAEFSYEQYV.

The V and J genes are TRBV27 and TRBJ2-7; 13 bases fit TRBD2. J gave up 3 bases and V 6 bases, and 5 bases lay outside the gene matches. The V gene's germline CDR1 is MNHEY and CDR2 SMNVEV (reference sequence). The CDR3 is 15 residues long. The CDR3 DNA is TGTGCCAGCAGAGGGGGACTAGCGGGATTCTACGAGCAGTACTTC. This sequence encodes CASRGGLAGFYEQYF.

This clonotype was counted at least ten times. The J gene is TRBJ1-5, the V gene TRBV7-9; D possibly corresponds to TRBD1 (5 bases). The CDR3 totals 14 residues. The ends were cut back, 6 bases at V and 6 bases at J, with 15 bases in the middle. CDR1 and CDR2 from the germline V gene are SEHNR and FQNEAQ (reference sequence). The CDR3 here is CASSPAGVFQPQHF. DNA for the CDR3: TGTGCCAGCAGTCCCGCGGGGGTTTTTCAGCCCCAGCATTTT.

This clonotype was recorded many times. The chain carries TRBV12-3 or TRBV12-4 and TRBJ2-3; D perhaps matches TRBD2 (6 bases). Trimming pared 1 base from V and 5 bases from J, leaving 13 bases between. The CDR3 length is 15 residues. The CDR3 region has the DNA TGTGCCAGCAGTTTAGGGCGGGACGCGAAAGATACGCAGTATTTT. It codes for CASSLGRDAKDTQYF.

In its sample, this clonotype was seen a few times. The chain links TRBV5-1 to TRBJ2-7, with D possibly matching TRBD1 (5 bases). CDR1 is SGHRS and CDR2 is YFSETQ in the germline V gene. The CDR3 is made up of 14 amino acids. With 4 bases removed from V and 0 bases from J, the gap between germline ends came to 11 bases. CDR3 nucleotides: TGCGCCAGCAGCCAACAGGACACCTCCTACGAGCAGTACTTC. It translates to CASSQQDTSYEQYF. Filled out from reference TRBV5-1 and TRBJ2-7, the complete variable domain reads KAGVTQTPRYLIKTRGQQVTLSCSPISGHRSVSWYQQTPGQGLQFLFEYFSETQRNKGNFPGRFSGRQFSNSRSEMNVSTLELGDSALYLCASSQQDTSYEQYFGPGTRLTVT.

The chain carries TRBV9 and TRBJ1-2; D gene uncertain. The CDR3 consists of 12 residues. Between the trimmed V and J ends, which lost 2 bases and 8 bases, there was a span of 10 bases. Germline loops: CDR1 SGDLS, CDR2 YYNGEE. In DNA form, the CDR3 reads TGTGCCAGCAGCGTGATGTGGTCGGGCTACACCTTC. This codes for CASSVMWSGYTF. Full variable domain (missing parts from reference TRBV9 and TRBJ1-2): DSGVTQTPKHLITATGQRVTLRCSPRSGDLSVYWYQQSLDQGLQFLIQYYNGEERAKGNILERFSAQQFPDLHSELNLSSLELGDSALYFCASSVMWSGYTFGSGTRLTVV.

Only a few counts were recorded for this clonotype. The chain is built from TRBV28 and TRBJ2-6; D not certain. V dropped 5 bases and J dropped 0 bases, with 5 bases sitting between them. This CDR3 comprises 14 residues. Germline V lookup: CDR1 MDHEN, CDR2 SYDVKM. Here the CDR3 reads CASSASSGANVLTF. The DNA of the CDR3 is TGTGCCAGCAGTGCCAGCTCTGGGGCCAACGTCCTGACTTTC. The full variable domain, with the rest looked up from reference TRBV28 and TRBJ2-6, is DVKVTQSSRYLVKRTGEKVFLECVQDMDHENMFWYRQDPGLGLRLIYFSYDVKMKEKGDIPEGYSVSREKKERFSLILESASTNQTSMYLCASSASSGANVLTFGAGSRLTVL.